Here is one T cell receptor (beta chain) with its context. Survey-level TCR beta sequencing used the immunoSEQ assay. The table came from immunoSEQ multiplex PCR; TCRdb's copy has only in-frame clones and leaves some out. The sample contains 45,000 to 55,000 clones, 80% to 95% of which appear only once. The V segment lost 7 bases and the J segment 0 bases; nucleotides outside the gene matches: 14. Germline V gene sequence: CDR1 MDHEN, CDR2 SYDVKM. This CDR3 region has 18 residues. The V and J genes are TRBV28 and TRBJ2-3; 9 bases line up with TRBD2. This receptor was obtained from a man aged 35 to 55 with rheumatoid arthritis. The sample taken for sequencing was PBMCs. Here the CDR3 reads CASTSGTSRLTSTDTQYF. The CDR3 nucleotides read TGTGCCAGCACCTCGGGGACTAGCAGGTTAACTAGCACAGATACGCAGTATTTT.